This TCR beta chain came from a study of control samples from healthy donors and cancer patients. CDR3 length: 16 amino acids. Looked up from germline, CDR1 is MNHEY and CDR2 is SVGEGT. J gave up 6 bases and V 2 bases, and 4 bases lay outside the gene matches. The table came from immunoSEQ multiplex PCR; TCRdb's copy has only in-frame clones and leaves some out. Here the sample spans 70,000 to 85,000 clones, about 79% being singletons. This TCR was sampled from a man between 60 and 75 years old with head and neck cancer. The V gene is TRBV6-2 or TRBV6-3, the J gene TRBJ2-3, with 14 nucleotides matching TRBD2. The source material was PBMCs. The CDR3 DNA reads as TGTGCCAGCAGTTACGGGACTAGCGGGAGACGGGATACGCAGTATTTT. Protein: CASSYGTSGRRDTQYF.